Following are 18 T cell receptor beta chains from one sample sequenced in a study of T cell repertoires in aging, cancer and after chemotherapy. TRB rearrangements spanning V, D and J were amplified using mixed TRB-A/B primers. TCRdb recomputed calls from the multiplex PCR reads with MiXCR, one row per CDR3 protein. This sample has some 9,300 distinct CDR3 sequences, with approximately 37% found just once. TCR beta rearrangements were amplified from peripheral blood genomic DNA. Specimen: blood. These receptors all stem from a human donor in good health.

The chain employs TRBV27 and TRBJ1-1; 9 bases line up with TRBD1. The germline V gene encodes CDR1 MNHEY and CDR2 SMNVEV (reference sequence). The CDR3 sequence is 13 residues long. Losses at the gene ends were 5 bases for V and 10 bases for J; bases not matched to a gene: 8. The CDR3 is CASSVQGAVGAFF. The DNA for the CDR3 is TGTGCCAGCAGTGTACAGGGGGCAGTGGGAGCTTTCTTT.

A few counts support this clonotype. This chain joins TRBV7-9 and TRBJ1-2, with no clear D. Germline assignment: CDR1 SEHNR and CDR2 FQNEAQ (reference sequence). The V and J ends lost 5 bases and 2 bases respectively, with 12 bases between them. This CDR3 is 14 amino acids long. CDR3 sequence reads: CASSPATANYGYTF. CDR3 coding DNA: TGTGCCAGCAGCCCGGCGACCGCGAACTATGGCTACACCTTC.

This chain connects TRBV5-1 to TRBJ2-2; 8 bases fit TRBD2. The CDR3 spans 14 residues. CDR1 is SGHRS, CDR2 YFSETQ, per germline. The V segment lost 4 bases and the J segment 8 bases; nucleotides outside the gene matches: 7. CDR3 sequence reads: CASSGGGNLGELFF. The CDR3 DNA is TGCGCCAGCAGCGGCGGGGGGAACCTAGGGGAGCTGTTTTTT.

This clonotype was observed a few times. This rearrangement joins TRBV20-1 to TRBJ2-4, with 7 nucleotides matching TRBD1. Unmatched junction bases numbered 2, after V lost 7 bases and J lost 5 bases. Germline loops: CDR1 DFQATT, CDR2 SNEGSKA (reference sequence). CDR3 length: 11 amino acids. CDR3 amino acids: CSVDRENIQYF. The CDR3, as DNA: TGCAGTGTTGACAGGGAAAACATTCAGTACTTC.

V is TRBV6-5 and J is TRBJ1-4; D is possibly TRBD1 (5 bases). Germline V gene data show CDR1 as MNHEY and CDR2 as SVGAGI. V gave up 4 bases and J gave up 5 bases, with 14 bases separating them. The length of the CDR3 is 15 residues. As DNA, the CDR3 is TGTGCCAGCAGTTCCCTCGACAGCCAAAATGAAAAACTGTTTTTT. Translating gives CASSSLDSQNEKLFF.

This clonotype turned up a few times. The chain has TRBV30 and TRBJ1-2; D unclear. This CDR3 has 14 residues. Per germline, CDR1 GTSNPN and CDR2 SVGIG (reference sequence). V lost 1 base and J lost 6, with 15 bases in between. The CDR3 region is CAWSAWGKGDGYTF. Written as DNA, the CDR3 is TGTGCCTGGAGTGCGTGGGGAAAGGGCGATGGCTACACCTTC.

The rearrangement joins TRBV5-6 to TRBJ2-3; 7 positions match TRBD2. CDR3 length: 14 residues. Trimming removed 5 bases from V and 6 bases from J; junction bases left unmatched: 9. The germline CDR1 and CDR2 sequences are SGHDT and YYEEEE. This chain's CDR3 is CASSFWGGSDTQYF. CDR3 bases: TGTGCCAGCAGTTTTTGGGGGGGGTCCGATACGCAGTATTTT.

This sequence joins TRBV5-1 and TRBJ2-1; possibly TRBD1 for D (6 bases). V was clipped by 1 base and J by 7 bases, with 15 bases between them. This CDR3 contains 15 residues. Per germline, CDR1 SGHRS and CDR2 YFSETQ. CDR3 bases: TGCGCCAGCAGCTTGTCCGGGGCCAGGGGTAATGAGCAGTTCTTC. As protein: CASSLSGARGNEQFF.

The chain employs TRBV30 and TRBJ1-3; D remains ambiguous. Trimming stripped 2 bases from V and 3 bases from J, with 11 bases between. The CDR3 has 14 amino acids. The germline V gene has CDR1 GTSNPN and CDR2 SVGIG (reference sequence). The CDR3 bases are TGTGCCTGGAGTCGGGGATGGGGTGGAAACACCATATATTTT. Its translation: CAWSRGWGGNTIYF.

This clonotype has a handful of counts. V usage is TRBV19 and J usage is TRBJ1-1, with D possibly matching TRBD1 (6 bases). From germline, CDR1 is LNHDA and CDR2 SQIVND (reference sequence). Between the trimmed V and J ends, which lost 10 bases and 2 bases, there was a span of 20 bases. CDR3 length: 15 residues. The CDR3 DNA follows: TGTGCCACGAGGGGGGGGATGGCCCCTAACACTGAAGCTTTCTTT. It encodes CATRGGMAPNTEAFF.

This clonotype was seen a few times. The junction differs from germline at one of its ends, possibly a read error. The chain employs TRBV30 and TRBJ2-7; D is unclear. This CDR3 spans 12 amino acids. Germline V gene sequence: CDR1 GTSNPN, CDR2 SVGIG (reference sequence). The CDR3 spells CAWRLSGYEQYF. Here the CDR3 DNA reads TGTGCGTGGAGACTTTCTGGGTACGAGCAGTACTTC.

The chain is built from TRBV12-3 or TRBV12-4 and TRBJ2-4; 8 bases map to TRBD1. This CDR3 spans 15 amino acids. Trimming took 4 bases from V and 1 from J; bases not matched to a gene: 3. Here the CDR3 DNA reads TGTGCCAGCAGTTCGGGACAGGACGCCAAAAACATTCAGTACTTC. Translation: CASSSGQDAKNIQYF.

This CDR3 reads CASSLWGIGQGSPLHF. DNA for the CDR3: TGTGCCAGCAGTTTATGGGGAATAGGACAAGGTTCACCCCTCCACTTT. This rearrangement joins TRBV27 to TRBJ1-6; tentative D call: TRBD1 (5 bases). The V gene lost 1 base and the J gene lost 9 bases, with 16 bases spanning the gap. Per the germline V gene, CDR1 is MNHEY and CDR2 is SMNVEV (reference sequence). CDR3 length: 16 amino acids.

V gene TRBV6-1 combines with J gene TRBJ1-2; a possible D gene is TRBD1 (6 bases). Germline V gene data show CDR1 as MNHNS and CDR2 as SASEGT. The V and J ends lost 6 bases and 1 base respectively, with 9 bases between them. The CDR3 covers 13 residues. The CDR3 sequence: CASSPGVNYGYTF. CDR3 coding DNA: TGTGCCAGCAGCCCAGGGGTTAACTATGGCTACACCTTC.

This chain joins TRBV6-5 and TRBJ1-3; 9 bases map to TRBD1. The V and J ends lost 3 bases and 4 bases, in that order; junction bases with no gene match: 4. There are 15 residues in the CDR3. Per the germline V gene, CDR1 is MNHEY and CDR2 is SVGAGI. Here the CDR3 reads CASSYGQGIGNTIYF. The CDR3, as DNA: TGTGCCAGCAGTTATGGACAGGGGATAGGAAACACCATATATTTT.

The gene calls are TRBV6-5 and TRBJ1-5; 7 nucleotides match TRBD1. Per germline, CDR1 MNHEY and CDR2 SVGAGI. The ends lost 6 bases at V and 3 bases at J; junction bases unmatched: 8. This CDR3 has 15 residues. The CDR3, as DNA: TGTGCCAGCAGCGGGGGGAGGGGGCCCAATCAGCCCCAGCATTTT. Protein sequence: CASSGGRGPNQPQHF.

The chain is built from TRBV27 and TRBJ1-1; D gene uncertain. The CDR3 totals 15 residues. CDR1 and CDR2 from the germline V gene are MNHEY and SMNVEV (reference sequence). Trimming removed 3 bases at V and 2 bases at J, with 13 bases between. In DNA form, the CDR3 reads TGTGCCAGCAGTTTGTCTGGAGGACTTAACACTGAAGCTTTCTTT. It is translated as CASSLSGGLNTEAFF.

This rearrangement joins TRBV6-5 to TRBJ1-1; unclear D gene. Germline V CDR1 and CDR2: MNHEY, SVGAGI. The germline V and J ends were trimmed by 4 bases and 1 base, with 10 bases remaining between them. This CDR3 has 14 residues. The CDR3 coding sequence is TGTGCCAGCAGTTCCAGCCACTCGAACACTGAAGCTTTCTTT. Residues: CASSSSHSNTEAFF.